A selection of T cell receptor beta chains follows, all from one sample in a study of T-cell memory formation after mild COVID-19. TCRdb analysed the 5' RACE reads with MiXCR anew, one entry per CDR3 protein. The data show hundreds of thousands of distinct CDR3 sequences, approximately 24% seen once. Specimen: PBMCs or a T cell subset sorted from them (not recorded which). The receptors shown here come from an adult woman who had mild COVID-19 (a few samples of this study predate the infection). Cell type and time point are not known. CDR3s include the opening cysteine and the closing phenylalanine or tryptophan. A D gene is named only where the DNA matches it firmly. A clone size is listed for some rows: how often the clone was seen (once, few, many), or a class if it is expanded.

TRBJ2-1 | TRBV5-1 | . | . | CASSLEALIGYNEQFF | TGCGCCAGCAGCTTGGAGGCTCTGATCGGATACAATGAGCAGTTCTTC
TRBJ1-4 | TRBV11-2 | few | . | CASSLAGATGKLFF | TGTGCCAGCAGCTTAGCCGGCGCAACGGGGAAACTGTTTTTT
TRBJ1-6 | TRBV5-1 | few | TRBD1 | CASSERTGSTSPLHF | TGCGCCAGCAGCGAAAGGACAGGGAGTACTTCACCCCTCCACTTT
TRBJ2-3 | TRBV14 | . | TRBD1 | CASSQFHWGTGTDTQYF | TGTGCCAGCAGCCAGTTTCACTGGGGGACAGGGACAGATACGCAGTATTTT
TRBJ1-6 | TRBV9 | few | TRBD1 | CASSDRGNSPLHF | TGTGCCAGCTCCGACAGGGGTAATTCACCCCTCCACTTT
TRBJ2-4 | TRBV6-7 | once | . | CASSYSRQGRDIQYF | TGTGCCAGCAGTTACTCGAGGCAGGGAAGGGACATTCAGTACTTC
TRBJ1-6 | TRBV20-1 | . | TRBD1 | CSARQGAQINSPLHF | TGCAGTGCTAGACAGGGGGCGCAGATAAATTCACCCCTCCACTTT
TRBJ2-5 | TRBV19 | . | TRBD1 | CASSGTGSVETQYF | TGTGCCAGTAGTGGGACAGGGTCCGTGGAGACCCAGTACTTC
TRBJ1-1 | TRBV12-3/TRBV12-4 | . | . | CASSLGSSARQGSEAFF | TGTGCCAGCAGTTTAGGCTCTTCAGCCAGGCAGGGCTCTGAAGCTTTCTTT
TRBJ2-1 | TRBV29-1 | . | . | CSAESSSASSYNEQFF | TGCAGCGCCGAATCGTCTAGCGCGAGCTCCTACAATGAGCAGTTCTTC
TRBJ1-6 | TRBV4-1 | . | . | CASSQEGLYNSPLHF | TGCGCCAGCAGCCAAGAAGGGCTGTATAATTCACCCCTCCACTTT
TRBJ2-1 | TRBV6-2/TRBV6-3 | . | . | CASSYSGGKFF | TGTGCCAGCAGTTACTCAGGCGGGAAGTTCTTC
TRBJ2-1 | TRBV14 | . | TRBD2 | CASSQYSGRADNEQFF | TGTGCCAGCAGCCAGTATAGCGGGAGGGCCGACAATGAGCAGTTCTTC
TRBJ2-2 | TRBV6-6 | . | TRBD1 | CASSNGQGANTGELFF | TGTGCCAGCAGTAATGGTCAGGGGGCTAACACCGGGGAGCTGTTTTTT
TRBJ2-1 | TRBV6-2/TRBV6-3 | . | TRBD1 | CASSFHRDRDPPFGDEQFF | TGTGCCAGCAGTTTCCACCGGGACAGGGACCCCCCCTTCGGAGATGAGCAGTTCTTC
TRBJ2-7 | TRBV20-1 | few | . | CSAQPDEPNYEQYF | TGCAGTGCTCAGCCGGACGAACCCAACTACGAGCAGTACTTC
TRBJ2-5 | TRBV2 | . | . | CASVGETQYF | TGTGCCAGCGTTGGGGAGACCCAGTACTTC
TRBJ2-3 | TRBV7-2 | few | . | CASSLVGGPDTQYF | TGTGCCAGCAGCTTAGTCGGGGGGCCAGATACGCAGTATTTT
TRBJ2-3 | TRBV5-1 | . | . | CASSSTGFDTDTQYF | TGCGCCAGCAGCTCGACAGGTTTCGACACAGATACGCAGTATTTT
TRBJ2-3 | TRBV20-1 | . | . | CSASPASTDTQYF | TGCAGTGCTTCTCCAGCTAGCACAGATACGCAGTATTTT
TRBJ1-1 | TRBV5-5 | . | . | CASSLEAAGASEAFF | TGTGCCAGCAGCTTGGAGGCCGCGGGGGCCTCTGAAGCTTTCTTT
TRBJ2-1 | TRBV9 | . | TRBD1 | CASSVAGTVYNEQFF | TGTGCCAGCAGCGTCGCCGGGACAGTTTACAATGAGCAGTTCTTC
TRBJ1-2 | TRBV6-5 | few | TRBD1 | CASSPETGGYGYTF | TGTGCCAGCAGTCCCGAGACAGGGGGTTATGGCTACACCTTC
TRBJ2-7 | TRBV12-3/TRBV12-4 | . | TRBD1 | CASSSRDSSYEQYF | TGTGCCAGCAGTTCCCGGGACAGTTCCTACGAGCAGTACTTC
TRBJ2-2 | TRBV6-5 | many | . | CASSYSRGAGTGELFF | TGTGCCAGCAGTTACTCCAGGGGGGCCGGCACCGGGGAGCTGTTTTTT
TRBJ2-2 | TRBV5-1 | . | . | CASSFRDSTGELFF | TGCGCCAGCAGCTTCCGCGACAGCACCGGGGAGCTGTTTTTT
TRBJ2-3 | TRBV30 | few | TRBD2 | CAWTSGSSDTQYF | TGTGCCTGGACTAGCGGGAGTTCAGATACGCAGTATTTT
TRBJ2-7 | TRBV7-9 | few | . | CASSLSPPSSYEQYF | TGTGCCAGCAGCTTGTCCCCCCCTAGCTCCTACGAGCAGTACTTC
TRBJ1-1 | TRBV5-1 | few | . | CASSLGGSTEENTEAFF | TGCGCCAGCAGCTTGGGTGGGTCGACGGAAGAGAACACTGAAGCTTTCTTT
TRBJ1-5 | TRBV24-1 | many | TRBD1 | CATSADRGYSNQPQHF | TGTGCCACCAGTGCGGACAGGGGTTATAGCAATCAGCCCCAGCATTTT
TRBJ2-6 | TRBV2 | . | . | CASTPGTAGSGANVLTF | TGTGCCAGCACTCCCGGGACAGCGGGCTCTGGGGCCAACGTCCTGACTTTC
TRBJ2-3 | TRBV2 | . | TRBD2 | CASSSYSSAGADTQYF | TGTGCCAGCAGTTCTTACTCTTCGGCGGGAGCAGATACGCAGTATTTT
TRBJ2-7 | TRBV18 | few | . | CASSPKDEQYF | TGTGCCAGCTCACCAAAGGACGAGCAGTACTTC
TRBJ2-2 | TRBV7-8 | few | . | CASSPWTSTGELFF | TGTGCCAGCAGCCCATGGACGAGTACCGGGGAGCTGTTTTTT
TRBJ2-1 | TRBV7-9 | . | TRBD2 | CASSLLTSDYNEQFF | TGTGCCAGCAGTCTCCTTACTAGCGACTACAATGAGCAGTTCTTC
TRBJ1-2 | TRBV6-5 | few | TRBD1 | CASSYTRATGNYGYTF | TGTGCCAGCAGTTACACTCGAGCGACAGGGAACTATGGCTACACCTTC
TRBJ1-5 | TRBV19 | few | . | CASSPQGFGQPQHF | TGTGCCAGTAGCCCTCAGGGATTCGGTCAGCCCCAGCATTTT
TRBJ2-3 | TRBV29-1 | few | TRBD2 | CSVQGLAGLTDTQYF | TGCAGCGTCCAAGGACTAGCGGGACTCACAGATACGCAGTATTTT
TRBJ2-5 | TRBV5-1 | . | . | CASSHRVLETQYF | TGCGCCAGCAGCCACAGGGTCTTGGAGACCCAGTACTTC
TRBJ2-3 | TRBV4-3 | . | . | CASSQDGKADTQYF | TGCGCCAGCAGCCAAGATGGGAAGGCAGATACGCAGTATTTT
TRBJ2-3 | TRBV4-1 | . | . | CASSPGGAMMGTQYF | TGCGCCAGCAGCCCCGGGGGTGCGATGATGGGTACGCAGTATTTT